There are a few counts of the clone carrying this T cell receptor beta chain. No antigen is known for it. Individual cDNA molecules received unique molecular identifiers in the library. Authors' data handling: Per-sample TCR counts ranged from about 23,224 to 750,000, median 95,638. TCRdb recomputed calls from the RACE reads with MiXCR, one row per CDR3 protein. These V and J calls derive from TCRdb rather than the authors' analysis. The sample carries 80,000 to 100,000 distinct CDR3 sequences, around 9.6% recorded once. V lost 3 bases to trimming and J lost 2 bases; unmatched junction nucleotides: 14. The CDR3 runs 18 residues. The germline CDR1 and CDR2 sequences are MNHEY and SVGAGI. The sample is drawn from a study of human T cells and chemical hapten exposure. Stated time point: pre-sensitization, week 0. The treatment was: therapeutic diphenylcyclopropenone sensitization with weekly scalp DPC. Alopecia patients deemed DPC-suitable, aged 18 to 70, excluding pregnancy.

Study-level points and caveats: TCRs at high frequency, those above 1 in 1000, did not change with DPC sensitization.

The sample in question was whole blood, obtained in connection with sensitization to the hapten diphenylcyclopropenone (DPC). This sequence originates from a woman aged 40 to 50 with alopecia areata. Some clones in this sample may be carry-over from other donors' samples. V gene TRBV6-5 combines with J gene TRBJ2-7; 9 bases fit TRBD1. The CDR3 DNA is TGTGCCAGCAGTTATTCCCGTTCACCGGGACAGGGCGCCTACGAGCAGTACTTC. Protein sequence: CASSYSRSPGQGAYEQYF.